One sample yielded the 2 T cell receptor beta chains listed below, sequenced in a study of shared clonotypes between healthy human individuals. Profiled with immunoSEQ multiplex PCR; TCRdb holds only in-frame clones, not every one. Of around 1.1 million clones listed, approximately 80% are singletons. Source material: memory CD4+ T cells from PBMCs. Sample subset: CD45RA-negative fraction. The receptors come from a man between 18 and 35 years old in good health. Some clones in this sample may be carry-over from other donors' samples.

This clone was detected only a few times. The chain has TRBV28 and TRBJ1-1; no clear D gene. Trimming left V 3 bases short and J 2 bases short, with 7 bases between. Per the germline V gene, CDR1 is MDHEN and CDR2 is SYDVKM. CDR3 length: 13 residues. Written as DNA, the CDR3 is TGTGCCAGCAGTTTCGTAACCAACACTGAAGCTTTCTTT. It codes for CASSFVTNTEAFF.

Points on this clone: A single base separates this from a much larger clone, so it may be a read error. No conserved phenylalanine or tryptophan ends this CDR3, so it is likely a read error. The V gene is TRBV25-1, the J gene TRBJ1-6; D not resolved. V dropped 4 bases and J dropped 9 bases, with 10 bases sitting between them. This CDR3 has 13 residues. CDR1 MGHDK and CDR2 SYGVNS come from the germline V gene. Written as DNA, the CDR3 is TGTGCCAGCAGTGTGGGAGGCGGTTCACCCCTCCACCTT. Amino acid sequence: CASSVGGGSPLHL.